One and the same sample provided the 15 T cell receptor beta chains below, sequenced in a study of T cell responses to AZD1222 COVID-19 vaccine. Produced via immunoSEQ multiplex PCR; TCRdb's table is partial and in-frame only. Of over 130,000 clones in the sample, 80% to 95% were seen once. The sequenced sample was peripheral blood, obtained 28 days after the second AZD1222 dose. Receptors were obtained from an adult who received the AZD1222 COVID-19 vaccine.

The chain joins TRBV6-5 to TRBJ1-2; D unclear. Trimming removed 8 bases from V and 11 bases from J, with 15 bases in between. Germline assignment: CDR1 MNHEY and CDR2 SVGAGI. The CDR3 has 11 residues. CDR3: CASRNSREYTF. CDR3 DNA sequence: TGTGCCAGCCGGAACTCCCGGGAATACACCTTC.

The CDR3 loop is CASSQDGGPYGYTF. CDR3 bases: TGTGCCAGCAGCCAAGACGGGGGCCCCTATGGCTACACCTTC. The genes are TRBV4-2 and TRBJ1-2, with TRBD1 as a possible D gene (6 bases). CDR3 length: 14 residues. The germline gives CDR1 LGHNA, CDR2 YNFKEQ. Deletions cut 0 bases from V and 4 bases from J, with 9 bases between.

This chain uses TRBV10-2 with TRBJ1-4; 7 bases match TRBD1. Per the germline V gene, CDR1 is WSHSY and CDR2 is SAAADI. The junction had 6 bases not matched to a gene; V was cut back by 3 bases and J by 8 bases. The CDR3 has 14 residues. The CDR3 spells CASSEGTAFEKLFF. The DNA of the CDR3 is TGCGCCAGCAGTGAAGGGACAGCTTTCGAAAAACTGTTTTTT.

The chain carries TRBV11-2 and TRBJ1-1; D not resolved. V shed 5 bases and J shed 0 bases, with 7 bases lying between them. CDR1 is SGHAT, CDR2 FQNNGV, per germline. The CDR3 extends over 13 amino acids. For the CDR3, the DNA is TGTGCCAGCAGCCCAGATCTGAACACTGAAGCTTTCTTT. As protein: CASSPDLNTEAFF.

The gene calls are TRBV5-1 and TRBJ2-7; 8 nucleotides match TRBD1. CDR1 and CDR2 from the germline V gene are SGHRS and YFSETQ. V shed 0 bases, J shed 6 bases, and the junction held 8 bases outside the gene matches. The CDR3 totals 15 residues. The CDR3 DNA sequence: TGCGCCAGCAGCTTGGCCCCGACAGGGGTAGGCGAGCAGTACTTC. Encoded protein: CASSLAPTGVGEQYF. Full variable domain (missing parts from reference TRBV5-1 and TRBJ2-7): KAGVTQTPRYLIKTRGQQVTLSCSPISGHRSVSWYQQTPGQGLQFLFEYFSETQRNKGNFPGRFSGRQFSNSRSEMNVSTLELGDSALYLCASSLAPTGVGEQYFGPGTRLTVT.

J is TRBJ2-3 and V is TRBV25-1; 10 bases fit TRBD1. This CDR3 comprises 14 residues. J gave up 3 bases and V 6 bases, and 3 bases lay outside the gene matches. CDR1 and CDR2 (germline): MGHDK, SYGVNS. Written as DNA, the CDR3 is TGTGCCAGCAGCCCGGGACAGGGGACAGATACGCAGTATTTT. Encoded protein: CASSPGQGTDTQYF.

The V gene is TRBV28, the J gene TRBJ2-1; 9 bases align to TRBD2. V gave up 5 bases and J gave up 2 bases; unmatched junction bases: 4. The CDR3 loop spans 15 amino acids. Germline V gene data show CDR1 as MDHEN and CDR2 as SYDVKM. For the CDR3, the DNA is TGTGCCAGCAGTCCTCCTAGCGGGACCTACAATGAGCAGTTCTTC. This codes for CASSPPSGTYNEQFF. The whole variable domain, remainder taken from reference TRBV28 and TRBJ2-1, is DVKVTQSSRYLVKRTGEKVFLECVQDMDHENMFWYRQDPGLGLRLIYFSYDVKMKEKGDIPEGYSVSREKKERFSLILESASTNQTSMYLCASSPPSGTYNEQFFGPGTRLTVL.

The rearrangement links TRBV7-9 to TRBJ1-1, with D possibly TRBD1 on 6 matching bases. Germline V gene lookup returns CDR1 SEHNR and CDR2 FQNEAQ (reference sequence). The CDR3 sequence is 15 residues long. Trimming took 5 bases from V and 2 from J, leaving 15 bases between them. CDR3: CASSPRTERNTEAFF. The DNA of the CDR3 is TGTGCCAGCAGCCCCCGGACAGAGAGAAACACTGAAGCTTTCTTT.

The V call is TRBV27, the J call TRBJ2-7, with TRBD1 identical over 9 bases. CDR3 length equals 17 residues. Germline V gene data show CDR1 as MNHEY and CDR2 as SMNVEV (reference sequence). The J segment lost 2 bases and the V segment lost 3 bases, leaving 11 bases of the junction unmatched. The CDR3 loop is CASSLGIGTGKTYEQYF. For the CDR3, the DNA is TGTGCCAGCAGTTTGGGGATCGGGACAGGGAAAACCTACGAGCAGTACTTC.

The chain has TRBV28 and TRBJ2-7, with D possibly TRBD2 on 6 matching bases. V was clipped by 3 bases and J by 1 base, with 10 bases between them. The CDR3 runs to 14 residues. CDR1 is MDHEN, CDR2 SYDVKM, per germline. The CDR3 reads CASSLVGLSYEQYF. The CDR3 bases are TGTGCCAGCAGTTTGGTCGGACTATCCTACGAGCAGTACTTC. The whole variable domain, remainder taken from reference TRBV28 and TRBJ2-7, is DVKVTQSSRYLVKRTGEKVFLECVQDMDHENMFWYRQDPGLGLRLIYFSYDVKMKEKGDIPEGYSVSREKKERFSLILESASTNQTSMYLCASSLVGLSYEQYFGPGTRLTVT.

This chain uses TRBV7-9 with TRBJ1-2; D is unresolved. The length of the CDR3 is 15 residues. Germline V gives CDR1 SEHNR, CDR2 FQNEAQ (reference sequence). Trimming pared 5 bases from V and 6 bases from J, leaving 19 bases between. CDR3 protein: CASSRAIAGVDGYTF. The CDR3 DNA follows: TGTGCCAGCAGCAGGGCAATTGCGGGCGTTGATGGCTACACCTTC.

This clone showed up just once. V gene TRBV5-1 combines with J gene TRBJ1-1; D ambiguous. The V and J ends lost 4 bases and 3 bases respectively, with 10 bases between them. Germline CDR1 SGHRS, CDR2 YFSETQ. The CDR3 covers 13 residues. CDR3 DNA: TGCGCCAGCAGCCGGTCTCCGGACACTGAAGCTTTCTTT. Translation gives CASSRSPDTEAFF.

The chain joins TRBV6-4 to TRBJ2-2, with D unclear. This CDR3 is 13 amino acids long. With 3 bases removed from V and 5 bases from J, the gap between germline ends came to 7 bases. The V gene's germline CDR1 is MRHNA and CDR2 SNTAGT. CDR3 sequence (DNA): TGTGCCAGCAGTGAAAAGGAAACCGGGGAGCTGTTTTTT. Its protein product is CASSEKETGELFF.

V gene TRBV13 combines with J gene TRBJ2-1, with D perhaps given as TRBD1 or TRBD2 (5 bases each). Germline V gene lookup returns CDR1 PRHDT and CDR2 FYEKMQ (reference sequence). The CDR3 length is 12 residues. Trimming pared 0 bases from V and 8 bases from J, leaving 5 bases between. The CDR3 nucleotides read TGTGCCAGCAGCTTAGGGGGGGATGAGCAGTTCTTC. It encodes CASSLGGDEQFF.

This chain uses TRBV6-5 with TRBJ1-4, with 8 bases identical to TRBD1. CDR1 MNHEY and CDR2 SVGAGI come from the germline V gene. V trimming: 6 bases; J trimming: 8 bases; junction bases outside the gene matches: 5. The CDR3 sequence is 13 residues long. The DNA of the CDR3 is TGTGCCAGCAGCGACAGGGGAGTCGAAAAACTGTTTTTT. Residues: CASSDRGVEKLFF.